This T cell receptor beta chain was obtained from a study of T cells in Graves' hyperthyroidism and ophthalmopathy. V was clipped by 1 base and J by 1 base, with 18 bases between them. The CDR3 spans 18 residues. Germline V gene data show CDR1 as MGHRA and CDR2 as YSYEKL. The table lists this clonotype with many counts. The CDR3 regions of TCR beta were amplified from RNA transcripts. The HTBI primer set was used in a first-round RT-PCR of the TCR CDR3. Each CDR3 protein gets one entry after TCRdb re-called the multiplex PCR reads with MiXCR. The data hold some 440,000 distinct CDR3 sequences, with 15% to 17% observed a single time. Graves' hyperthyroidism was deemed stable given no ophthalmopathy progression within 18 months. The patients, who ranged from 18 to 65 in age, presented with newly diagnosed hyperthyroidism lasting under 2 months.

This TCR was recovered from a woman under 30 with Graves' hyperthyroidism. The rearrangement uses TRBV4-1 and TRBJ2-3, with D perhaps matching TRBD2 (6 bases). The sample was blood. The CDR3 DNA reads as TGCGCCAGCAGCCAAGTTTCAAGGGGAGGTGGAGGCACAGATACGCAGTATTTT. This sequence encodes CASSQVSRGGGGTDTQYF.